The following is a T cell receptor (beta chain) sequence with its context. Its antigen is not known. The sample is drawn from a study of T cell responses to AZD1222 COVID-19 vaccine. Study summary: Recipients boosted at about 4 weeks or about 12 weeks are pooled. Study findings and constraints: No repertoire was sampled before or during the peak T cell response, only after it. Donors were largely white British and mainly female; clonal diversity was possibly underestimated.

The repertoire was sequenced with immunoSEQ multiplex PCR; TCRdb's copy has only in-frame clones and lacks some. The sample comprises some 120,000 clones, about 87% of which are singletons, and 10% to 15% rests with the top ten. This CDR3 is 14 amino acids long. V was shortened by 0 bases and J by 5 bases, with 9 bases between the two germline ends. Germline V lookup: CDR1 SGHRS, CDR2 YFSETQ. The source of this sequence is an adult in good health. Sequencing was performed on peripheral blood, taken on day 0 of AZD1222 vaccination. The chain combines TRBV5-1 with TRBJ2-1; D remains ambiguous. This CDR3 reads CASSLVLANNEQFF. DNA of the CDR3: TGCGCCAGCAGCTTGGTTCTCGCCAACAATGAGCAGTTCTTC. Combining the CDR3 with reference TRBV5-1 and TRBJ2-1 gives the whole variable domain KAGVTQTPRYLIKTRGQQVTLSCSPISGHRSVSWYQQTPGQGLQFLFEYFSETQRNKGNFPGRFSGRQFSNSRSEMNVSTLELGDSALYLCASSLVLANNEQFFGPGTRLTVL.